Below are 27 T cell receptor beta chains sequenced from a single sample in a study of CXCR3-negative and CXCR3-positive naive CD8 T cells. The libraries of TRB cDNA were constructed through 5' RACE using UMI labels. One entry per CDR3 protein, without DNA, is what TCRdb gives after re-calling the 5' RACE reads. The table lists approximately 60,000 distinct CDR3 sequences. Sequences were obtained from memory CD8+ T cells from blood. The source of these receptors is a human donor in good health. Some clones in this sample may be carry-over from other donors' samples.

V and J are TRBV28 and TRBJ1-1; the D call of TRBD1 rests on TCRdb alone, since no DNA is present to check it. From germline, CDR1 is MDHEN and CDR2 SYDVKM. The CDR3 sequence is 13 residues long. The chain's CDR3 is CASYLTTGGEAFF.

This rearrangement joins TRBV7-6 to TRBJ2-5. This CDR3 is built from 14 residues. In germline, CDR1 is SGHVS, CDR2 FNYEAQ. This CDR3 is CASSLDLGKETQYF.

The gene calls are TRBV7-2 and TRBJ2-5; TCRdb's D gene call, TRBD2, goes unchecked for lack of DNA. Germline loops: CDR1 SGHTA, CDR2 FQGNSA. This CDR3 region has 17 residues. The CDR3 loop is CASSLTLRLAGEETQYF.

This chain uses TRBV15 with TRBJ2-3; TCRdb's D gene call, TRBD2, goes unchecked for lack of DNA. The CDR3 has 15 amino acids. CDR1 is LNHNV, CDR2 YYDKDF, per germline (reference sequence). This CDR3 reads CATNPSGDASDTQYF. The full variable domain, completed using reference TRBV15 and TRBJ2-3, is DAMVIQNPRYQVTQFGKPVTLSCSQTLNHNVMYWYQQKSSQAPKLLFHYYDKDFNNEADTPDNFQSRRPNTSFCFLDIRSPGLGDTAMYLCATNPSGDASDTQYFGPGTRLTVL.

The chain is built from TRBV20-1 and TRBJ1-1; the TCRdb D gene call, TRBD1, has no DNA to confirm it. Germline V lookup: CDR1 DFQATT, CDR2 SNEGSKA (reference sequence). The CDR3 loop spans 18 amino acids. This CDR3 is CSARDLDVGASTSTEAFF.

The V and J genes are TRBV6-5 and TRBJ2-6. The CDR3 contains 17 residues. The germline V gene has CDR1 MNHEY and CDR2 SVGAGI. The CDR3 is CASSYSFSTSGANVLTF.

The gene calls are TRBV20-1 and TRBJ1-4. CDR3 length: 14 amino acids. Germline loops: CDR1 DFQATT, CDR2 SNEGSKA (reference sequence). The CDR3 loop is CSASPRGTYEKLFF.

This chain joins TRBV13 and TRBJ2-1; without DNA, the TCRdb call of TRBD2 cannot be checked. CDR1 PRHDT and CDR2 FYEKMQ come from the germline V gene (reference sequence). There are 16 residues in the CDR3. The CDR3 here is CASSLQLAGFYNEQFF.

CDR3 sequence: CSARDGNSWNSPLHF. The chain recombines TRBV20-1 with TRBJ1-6. This CDR3 region has 15 residues. Germline CDR1 and CDR2: DFQATT and SNEGSKA (reference sequence).

V gene TRBV19 combines with J gene TRBJ2-2. There are 13 residues in the CDR3. The V gene's germline CDR1 is LNHDA and CDR2 SQIVND (reference sequence). Here the CDR3 reads CASSDLNTGELFF.

The V and J genes are TRBV14 and TRBJ2-7. Germline-derived CDR1 and CDR2 are SGHDN and FVKESK. The CDR3 is 14 residues long. This CDR3 is CASSQVETSYEQYF.

V and J are TRBV3-1 and TRBJ2-2. The CDR3 extends over 14 amino acids. The V gene's germline CDR1 is LGHDT and CDR2 YNNKEL (reference sequence). This CDR3 is CASSHTYSVRELFF.

The rearrangement links TRBV4-2 to TRBJ1-4. The CDR3 is 17 amino acids. The germline gives CDR1 LGHNA, CDR2 YNFKEQ. The CDR3 sequence: CASSQGPVGATNEKLFF.

The chain joins TRBV7-9 to TRBJ2-2; lacking DNA, the TRBD2 call made by TCRdb goes unchecked. The CDR3 totals 15 residues. CDR1 is SEHNR, CDR2 FQNEAQ, per germline (reference sequence). CDR3 sequence: CASSSERVITGELFF.

The chain employs TRBV20-1 and TRBJ1-5. The CDR3 is 17 amino acids. Germline V CDR1 and CDR2: DFQATT, SNEGSKA (reference sequence). Here the CDR3 reads CSARDSGDSLRRQPQHF.

This chain joins TRBV7-9 and TRBJ2-7; TCRdb lists TRBD1, though no DNA is available to test this call. Germline lookup yields CDR1 SEHNR and CDR2 FQNEAQ (reference sequence). This CDR3 contains 15 residues. Here the CDR3 reads CASSLSWDNSYEQYF.

The chain has TRBV7-6 and TRBJ2-7; TCRdb proposes TRBD2, but this gene call is untestable without DNA. Germline values: CDR1 SGHVS, CDR2 FNYEAQ. This CDR3 has 17 residues. CDR3 in amino acids: CASSIGLAGTSSYEQYF. Looking up the rest from reference TRBV7-6 and TRBJ2-7 gives the full variable domain: GAGVSQSPRYKVTKRGQDVALRCDPISGHVSLYWYRQALGQGPEFLTYFNYEAQQDKSGLPNDRFSAERPEGSISTLTIQRTEQRDSAMYRCASSIGLAGTSSYEQYFGPGTRLTVT.

CDR3 sequence: CASSELAGGMGETQYF. The chain has TRBV9 and TRBJ2-5; TCRdb names TRBD2, which stays unverified in the absence of DNA. Germline CDR1 reads SGDLS; CDR2 reads YYNGEE. This CDR3 has 16 residues.

The V call is TRBV7-6, the J call TRBJ2-7. Germline V CDR1 and CDR2: SGHVS, FNYEAQ. The CDR3 loop spans 15 amino acids. CDR3 in amino acids: CASSREVGIGYEQYF. The entire variable domain, with the rest obtained from reference TRBV7-6 and TRBJ2-7, is as follows: GAGVSQSPRYKVTKRGQDVALRCDPISGHVSLYWYRQALGQGPEFLTYFNYEAQQDKSGLPNDRFSAERPEGSISTLTIQRTEQRDSAMYRCASSREVGIGYEQYFGPGTRLTVT.

The J gene is TRBJ2-5, the V gene TRBV6-1; there is no DNA to check the TCRdb D call of TRBD2. The CDR3 has 16 amino acids. Germline V gene lookup returns CDR1 MNHNS and CDR2 SASEGT. CDR3 region: CASSELSGGARETQYF.

The V and J genes are TRBV29-1 and TRBJ2-1; TCRdb's D gene call, TRBD1, goes unchecked for lack of DNA. The CDR3 spans 14 residues. Germline V lookup: CDR1 SQVTM, CDR2 ANQGSEA. The CDR3 sequence is CSVEDRGEVREQFF.

The V gene is TRBV15, the J gene TRBJ2-7. Germline CDR1 LNHNV, CDR2 YYDKDF (reference sequence). This CDR3 region has 15 residues. The CDR3 region is CATSRDLWGSYEQYF.

The genes are TRBV18 and TRBJ1-2. Germline assignment: CDR1 KGHSH and CDR2 LQKENI. The length of the CDR3 is 13 residues. The CDR3 reads CASWNATNYGYTF.

The rearrangement uses TRBV5-1 and TRBJ1-1. This CDR3 comprises 14 residues. Germline V CDR1 and CDR2: SGHRS, YFSETQ. The CDR3 protein is CASNSAGFRTEAFF.

The chain is built from TRBV20-1 and TRBJ2-3; TCRdb gives TRBD2 as the D gene, but with no DNA this cannot be confirmed. The CDR3 covers 16 residues. Germline lookup yields CDR1 DFQATT and CDR2 SNEGSKA (reference sequence). The CDR3 is CSALASMDLRTDTQYF.

Its frequency marks this clonotype as medium-sized (0.01 to 0.1%). This sequence joins TRBV20-1 and TRBJ1-1; the TCRdb D gene call, TRBD1, has no DNA to confirm it. This CDR3 contains 14 residues. Germline CDR1 reads DFQATT; CDR2 reads SNEGSKA (reference sequence). CDR3: CSAFRTGGNTEAFF.

The chain joins TRBV10-3 to TRBJ2-7; the D call from TCRdb, TRBD2, cannot be confirmed without DNA. CDR3 length: 13 residues. Germline V lookup: CDR1 ENHRY, CDR2 SYGVKD. This CDR3 reads CAISESAGHEQYF.